Listed here is a single T cell receptor beta chain. The sample is drawn from a study of cytomegalovirus exposure and HLA in healthy donors. At the level of the study: In terms of ancestry, the Caucasian-associated cluster contained 75% to 90% of the 398 genotyped donors.

PCR was performed using 60 Vbeta and 13 Jbeta primers. Only in-frame clones appear in the TCRdb table, and some are missing; sequencing was by immunoSEQ multiplex PCR. The repertoire has about 160,000 clones, roughly 79% of them found once; the top ten carry roughly 1.3%. The study sampled nominally healthy donors, though unrecorded immune exposures were likely. The V and J ends lost 3 bases and 0 bases respectively, with 6 bases between them. The CDR3 sequence is 14 residues long. From germline, CDR1 is SGHTA and CDR2 FQGNSA. This chain uses TRBV7-2 with TRBJ1-5; D remains ambiguous. The TCR originated in a man between 25 and 39 years old in good health and CMV-seronegative. The sample was PBMCs. The CDR3 coding sequence is TGTGCCAGCAGCTTGTCTTATAGCAATCAGCCCCAGCATTTT. Amino acid sequence: CASSLSYSNQPQHF.